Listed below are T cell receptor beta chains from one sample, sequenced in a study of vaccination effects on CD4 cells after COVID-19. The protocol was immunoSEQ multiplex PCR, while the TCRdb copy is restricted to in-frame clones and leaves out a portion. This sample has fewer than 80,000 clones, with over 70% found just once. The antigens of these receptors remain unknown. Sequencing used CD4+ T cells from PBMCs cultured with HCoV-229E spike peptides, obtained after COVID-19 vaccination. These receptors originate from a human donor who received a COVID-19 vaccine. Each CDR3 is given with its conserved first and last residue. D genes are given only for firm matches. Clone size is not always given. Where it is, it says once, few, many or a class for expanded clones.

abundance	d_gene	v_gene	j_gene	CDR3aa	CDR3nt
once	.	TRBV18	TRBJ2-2	CASSPGDLTGELFF	TGTGCCAGCTCACCAGGGGATCTGACCGGGGAGCTGTTTTTT
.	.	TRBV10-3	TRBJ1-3	CAISGGSGNGNTIYF	TGTGCCATCAGTGGCGGGAGTGGTAATGGAAACACCATATATTTT
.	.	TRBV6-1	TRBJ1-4	CASSDRQEANEKLFF	TGTGCCAGCAGTGATCGACAGGAGGCTAATGAAAAACTGTTTTTT
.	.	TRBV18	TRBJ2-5	CASSPPWGRLDQETQYF	TGTGCCAGCTCACCACCTTGGGGGCGGCTAGACCAAGAGACCCAGTACTTC
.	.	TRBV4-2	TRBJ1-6	CASSQGTGWPFYNSPLHF	TGTGCCAGCAGCCAAGGCACAGGGTGGCCCTTCTATAATTCACCCCTCCACTTT
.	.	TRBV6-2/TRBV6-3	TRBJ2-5	CASSLQGGQETQYF	TGTGCCAGCAGTTTACAGGGCGGCCAAGAGACCCAGTACTTC
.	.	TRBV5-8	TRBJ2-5	CASSRDRAGETQYF	TGTGCCAGCAGCCGGGACCGCGCGGGAGAGACCCAGTACTTC
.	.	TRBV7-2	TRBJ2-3	CASRLVTDTQYF	TGTGCCAGCAGATTAGTTACAGATACGCAGTATTTT
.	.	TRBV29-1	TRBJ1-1	CSVGGRTGANIEAFF	TGCAGCGTGGGGGGGAGAACGGGGGCTAATATTGAAGCTTTCTTT
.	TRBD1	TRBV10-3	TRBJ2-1	CAISIGQDNEQFF	TGTGCCATCAGTATTGGACAGGACAATGAGCAGTTCTTC
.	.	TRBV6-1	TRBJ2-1	CASSEERGAPPWNEQFF	TGTGCCAGCAGTGAAGAGAGGGGAGCCCCCCCATGGAATGAGCAGTTCTTC
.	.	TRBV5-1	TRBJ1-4	CASRIPEPRTANEKLFF	TGCGCCAGCAGGATCCCTGAACCTAGGACCGCTAATGAAAAACTGTTTTTT
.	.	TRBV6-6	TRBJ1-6	CASSPSHRGMTRVNSPLHF	TGTGCCAGCAGTCCCTCTCACCGGGGTATGACTCGTGTTAATTCACCCCTCCACTTT
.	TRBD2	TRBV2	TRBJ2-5	CASSSTSGQETQYF	TGTGCCAGCAGCTCCACTAGCGGACAAGAGACCCAGTACTTC
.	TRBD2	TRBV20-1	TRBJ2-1	CSASPGGSYNEQFF	TGCAGTGCTAGTCCGGGGGGATCCTACAATGAGCAGTTCTTC
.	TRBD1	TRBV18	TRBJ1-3	CASSPQTGVDTIYF	TGTGCCAGCTCACCGCAGACAGGGGTGGACACCATATATTTT
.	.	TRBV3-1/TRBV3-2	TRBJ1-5	CASSHRLRGASNQPQHF	TGTGCCAGCAGCCATAGATTAAGGGGCGCGAGCAATCAGCCCCAGCATTTT
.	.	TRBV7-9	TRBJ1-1	CASSLLETEAFF	TGTGCCAGCAGCTTACTAGAGACTGAAGCTTTCTTT
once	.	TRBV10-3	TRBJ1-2	CAISESPGGPNYGYTF	TGTGCCATCAGTGAGTCCCCGGGAGGGCCCAACTATGGCTACACCTTC
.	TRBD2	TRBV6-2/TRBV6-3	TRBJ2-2	CASSLATSGGPTRALFF	TGTGCCAGCAGCCTTGCGACTAGCGGGGGCCCCACACGGGCGCTGTTTTTT
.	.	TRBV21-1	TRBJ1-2	CASSKVGPSSYGYTF	TGTGCCAGCAGCAAAGTAGGGCCCAGCAGCTATGGCTACACCTTC
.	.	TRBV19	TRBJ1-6	CASSIGAGTNSPLHF	TGTGCCAGTAGTATAGGTGCTGGGACCAATTCACCCCTCCACTTT
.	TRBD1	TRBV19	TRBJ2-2	CASSIYRGNVNTGELFF	TGTGCCAGTAGTATTTACAGGGGCAACGTGAACACCGGGGAGCTGTTTTTT
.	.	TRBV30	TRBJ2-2	CAWRAGYPELFF	TGTGCCTGGAGAGCAGGGTATCCGGAGCTGTTTTTT
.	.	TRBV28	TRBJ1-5	CASKSETGSGKPQHF	TGTGCCAGCAAGTCAGAAACAGGTTCTGGTAAGCCCCAGCATTTT
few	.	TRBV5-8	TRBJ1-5	CASSLGRIYSNQPQHF	TGTGCCAGCAGCTTGGGCAGGATTTATAGCAATCAGCCCCAGCATTTT
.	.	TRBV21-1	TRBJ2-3	CASSKDPGGRDTQYF	TGTGCCAGCAGCAAAGACCCGGGGGGCCGGGATACGCAGTATTTT
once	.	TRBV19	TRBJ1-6	CASSIPQVNSPLHF	TGTGCCAGTAGTATCCCACAGGTCAATTCACCCCTCCACTTT
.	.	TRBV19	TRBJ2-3	CASRPTSLPLTDTQYF	TGTGCCAGTAGGCCCACCTCACTTCCTTTAACGGATACGCAGTATTTT
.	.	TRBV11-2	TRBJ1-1	CASSPTGRLTEAFF	TGTGCCAGCAGCCCAACAGGGCGGCTCACTGAAGCTTTCTTT
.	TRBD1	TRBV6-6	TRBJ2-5	CASSLGPGTAQETQYF	TGTGCCAGCAGTTTAGGACCCGGGACAGCCCAAGAGACCCAGTACTTC
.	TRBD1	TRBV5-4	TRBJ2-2	CASSRDRGQVELFF	TGTGCCAGCAGCCGGGACAGGGGGCAAGTGGAGCTGTTTTTT
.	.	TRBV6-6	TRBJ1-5	CASSLGHPSNQPQHF	TGTGCCAGCAGTTTGGGACATCCGAGCAATCAGCCCCAGCATTTT
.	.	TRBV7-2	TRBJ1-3	CASSFGIGNTIYF	TGTGCCAGCAGCTTCGGAATTGGAAACACCATATATTTT
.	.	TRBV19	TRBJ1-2	CASSIGSVNYGYTF	TGTGCCAGTAGTATAGGATCAGTTAACTATGGCTACACCTTC
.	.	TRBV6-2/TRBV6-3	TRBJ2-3	CASSRKGPDTQYF	TGTGCCAGCAGTCGGAAGGGGCCAGATACGCAGTATTTT
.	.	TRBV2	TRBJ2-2	CASSGNRVNTGELFF	TGTGCCAGCAGTGGGAACAGGGTTAACACCGGGGAGCTGTTTTTT
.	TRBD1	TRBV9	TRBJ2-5	CASSSRQGRETQYF	TGTGCCAGCAGCTCCCGACAGGGGAGGGAGACCCAGTACTTC